Listed below are T cell receptor beta chains from one sample, sequenced in a study of shared clonotypes between healthy human individuals. The method was immunoSEQ multiplex PCR; TCRdb's version includes in-frame clones alone and lacks a portion of them. The sample consists of some 470,000 clones, approximately 80% of them appearing once. Input material: PBMCs. Receptors were obtained from a woman in her 40s in good health. Some clones in this sample may be carry-over from other donors' samples. Both conserved end residues are part of each CDR3. Each record gives: D gene, clone size, V gene, J gene, CDR3 DNA, CDR3 protein. A D gene is named only where the DNA matches it firmly. Size tells how often a clone was seen (once, few, many) or the class of an expanded clone, and some rows leave it out.

TRBD1	.	TRBV10-3	TRBJ2-1	TGTGCCATCAGTGCGCTAGGACAGGGGTTTGATGAGCAGTTCTTC	CAISALGQGFDEQFF
TRBD1	.	TRBV2	TRBJ2-2	TGTGCCAGCAGTGAAAGGGGGCGAGCTGGCACCGGGGAGCTGTTTTTT	CASSERGRAGTGELFF
.	.	TRBV7-9	TRBJ1-1	TGTGCCAGCAGCCTTGGATGGAACACTGAAGCTTTCTTT	CASSLGWNTEAFF
TRBD1	.	TRBV7-6	TRBJ1-2	TGTGCCAGCAGCCGACAGGGTCGGGATGGCTACACCTTC	CASSRQGRDGYTF
TRBD1	.	TRBV7-9	TRBJ2-7	TGTGCCAGCAGCTTCGAGGGGGCGGGTGAGCAGTACTTC	CASSFEGAGEQYF
.	.	TRBV21-1	TRBJ1-4	TGTGCCAGCACCCCCTCGCCGGGGTCAACTAATGAAAAACTGTTTTTT	CASTPSPGSTNEKLFF
.	few	TRBV6-1	TRBJ1-1	TGTGCCAGCAGTGAAGCGCGTTTGACTGAAGCTTTCTTT	CASSEARLTEAFF
.	.	TRBV7-2	TRBJ2-2	TGTGCCAGCAGTCCAGGGATGGGCGGGGAGCTGTTTTTT	CASSPGMGGELFF
.	.	TRBV6-5	TRBJ2-5	TGTGCCAGCAGTTACTCGATGGGGACCAGAGAGACCCAGTACTTC	CASSYSMGTRETQYF
.	.	TRBV7-9	TRBJ1-2	TGTGCCAGCAGCTCGGACACCTTCTATGGCTACACCTTC	CASSSDTFYGYTF
TRBD1	.	TRBV7-9	TRBJ2-2	TGTGCCAGCAGCAAGGACAGGGTGGAGCTGTTTTTT	CASSKDRVELFF
.	many	TRBV28	TRBJ1-4	TGTGCCAGCAGTTTACGGTTCAAACGGGAGGAAAAACTGTTTTTT	CASSLRFKREEKLFF
TRBD1	.	TRBV4-1	TRBJ1-5	TGCGCCAGCAGCCAAGATCTTATAAAGACAGGGTTCAATCAGCCCCAGCATTTT	CASSQDLIKTGFNQPQHF
TRBD1	.	TRBV5-1	TRBJ1-2	TGCGCCAGCAGCTTGGACGGGACAGGGGCTACTACTAACTATGGCTACACCTTC	CASSLDGTGATTNYGYTF
.	once	TRBV28	TRBJ2-7	TGTGCCAGCAGAACTGCCACCGAGCAGTACTTC	CASRTATEQYF
TRBD2	.	TRBV7-2	TRBJ2-3	TGTGCCAGCAGCCCCAGGACTAGAGTCTTCACAGATACGCAGTATTTT	CASSPRTRVFTDTQYF
TRBD1	few	TRBV29-1	TRBJ1-1	TGCAGCGCTAGGACAGGGGGCACGGGTCAAGAAGCTTTCTTT	CSARTGGTGQEAFF
.	many	TRBV11-1	TRBJ1-4	TGTGCCAGCAGCTTTCGGACGAATGAAAAACTGTTTTTT	CASSFRTNEKLFF
TRBD2	.	TRBV2	TRBJ2-1	TGTGCCAGCAGTGGGGCGGGAGTTAATCGAAGCTCCTACAATGAGCAGTTCTTC	CASSGAGVNRSSYNEQFF
.	.	TRBV20-1	TRBJ2-7	TGCAGTGCTAGAGCAGGTTACGAGCAGTACTTC	CSARAGYEQYF
.	.	TRBV10-1	TRBJ2-5	TGCGCCAGCAGTGAAACGGCAGCTCAAGAGACCCAGTACTTC	CASSETAAQETQYF
.	.	TRBV28	TRBJ2-7	TGTGCCAGCAGTTTGGGGCAGATATACGAGCAGTACTTC	CASSLGQIYEQYF
.	.	TRBV2	TRBJ2-1	TGTGCCAGCAGTTCCGACTCCTACAATGAGCAGTTCTTC	CASSSDSYNEQFF
.	.	TRBV11-2	TRBJ2-2	TGTGCCAGCAGCTTCGGCCAGGGAGGAACCGGGGAGCTGTTTTTT	CASSFGQGGTGELFF
TRBD1	.	TRBV5-4	TRBJ2-5	TGTGCCAGCAGCTTGGAACAGGGGTGGGAGACCCAGTACTTC	CASSLEQGWETQYF
.	few	TRBV28	TRBJ1-2	TGTGCCAGCAGTTTGGGCCGAGGGGGCTACACCTTC	CASSLGRGGYTF
.	.	TRBV27	TRBJ2-1	TGTGCCAGCAGTTTCTTTTCCGTTTCTCTTGGTTCCAATGAGCAGTTCTTC	CASSFFSVSLGSNEQFF
TRBD1	.	TRBV6-6	TRBJ1-3	TGTGCCAGCAGAGATAGGGACAGGGTCAGTGGAAACACCATATATTTT	CASRDRDRVSGNTIYF
TRBD2	.	TRBV28	TRBJ2-2	TGTGCCACCCAGGGACTAGCGGGAGTTGCCGGGGAGCTGTTTTTT	CATQGLAGVAGELFF
TRBD1	.	TRBV10-3	TRBJ1-4	TGTGCCATCAGTGAAGACAGGGGGCATCGTGAAAAACTGTTTTTT	CAISEDRGHREKLFF
TRBD2	.	TRBV6-9	TRBJ2-7	TGTGCCAGCAGTTATTCGCCTAGCGGGAACTACGAGCAGTACTTC	CASSYSPSGNYEQYF
TRBD1	.	TRBV7-9	TRBJ2-7	TGTGCCAGCAGCTTAGGGGACAGACCCTACGAGCAGTACTTC	CASSLGDRPYEQYF